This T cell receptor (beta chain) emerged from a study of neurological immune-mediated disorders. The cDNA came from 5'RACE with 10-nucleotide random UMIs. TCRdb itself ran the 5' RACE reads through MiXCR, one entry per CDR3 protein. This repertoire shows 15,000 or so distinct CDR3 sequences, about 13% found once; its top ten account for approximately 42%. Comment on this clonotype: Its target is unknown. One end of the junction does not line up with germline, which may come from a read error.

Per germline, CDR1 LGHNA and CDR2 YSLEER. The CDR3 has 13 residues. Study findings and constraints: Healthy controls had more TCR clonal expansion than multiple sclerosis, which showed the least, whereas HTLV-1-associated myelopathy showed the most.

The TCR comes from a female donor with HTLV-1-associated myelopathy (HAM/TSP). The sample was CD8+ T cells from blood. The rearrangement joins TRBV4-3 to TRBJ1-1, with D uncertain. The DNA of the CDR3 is TGCGCCAACAGCCAAGATGGAGTCACTGAAGCTTTCTTT. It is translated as CANSQDGVTEAFF.